Listed below are T cell receptor beta chains from one sample, sequenced in a study of blood T cell repertoires in COVID-19. Produced via immunoSEQ multiplex PCR; TCRdb's table is partial and in-frame only. The table has about 240,000 clones, roughly 80% seen once. Sequencing was carried out using peripheral blood. These receptors were obtained from a woman in her sixties or seventies with acute or convalescent COVID-19. Both conserved end residues are trimmed from each CDR3.

V	J	CDR3
TRBV10-3	TRBJ2-2	AISESTTANTGELF
TRBV4-3	TRBJ1-3	ASSRLTGAGNTIY
TRBV7-8	TRBJ2-7	ASSLGTQHRTSYEQY
TRBV7-2	TRBJ1-2	ASSTGQAPNYGYT
TRBV7-9	TRBJ1-1	ASMVRGQAEAF
TRBV10-2	TRBJ2-5	ASSRQQIQETQY
TRBV6-5	TRBJ2-4	ASSSLGHRFKNIQY
TRBV12-3/TRBV12-4	TRBJ1-2	ASTRNYGYT
TRBV10-1	TRBJ1-6	ASSVPGGPLH
TRBV6-4	TRBJ1-1	ASRQQGANTEAF
TRBV24-1	TRBJ1-4	ATSDRGTGEVEKLF
TRBV5-6	TRBJ1-1	ASSFYTEAF
TRBV28	TRBJ2-3	ASSSSGGADTQY
TRBV7-9	TRBJ2-1	ASSEPGLAGANNEQF
TRBV19	TRBJ1-3	ASTPRTGAIY
TRBV4-2	TRBJ1-4	ASSQETVLNEKLF
TRBV6-5	TRBJ2-2	ASIRTGGTGELF
TRBV18	TRBJ2-5	ASSPPSGGETQY
TRBV4-2	TRBJ1-4	ASTTRQGGNEKLF
TRBV6-2/TRBV6-3	TRBJ1-4	ASSYDRGGSNEKLF
TRBV2	TRBJ1-3	ASNRDRENTIY
TRBV19	TRBJ1-4	ASSIGIATNEKLF
TRBV9	TRBJ1-6	ASSSRDTLALH
TRBV5-6	TRBJ2-3	ASSPAGTRGLIGTDTQY
TRBV6-1	TRBJ2-3	ASSEGTVSTDTQY
TRBV11-2	TRBJ1-1	ASSTGQATNTEAF
TRBV19	TRBJ1-6	ASSDQGAPSPLH
TRBV6-1	TRBJ1-3	ASSEVLGTAGNTIY
TRBV5-1	TRBJ2-2	ASSLEGGTSGYTGELF
TRBV18	TRBJ2-5	ASSLRQGARETQY
TRBV6-1	TRBJ1-3	ASSEAGQGAGNTIY
TRBV5-6	TRBJ1-6	ASSFGGSNSPLH
TRBV9	TRBJ1-5	ASSVGWQGAQPQH
TRBV6-2/TRBV6-3	TRBJ1-5	ASSTKYRYSNQPQH
TRBV15	TRBJ1-1	ATSRERYTEAF
TRBV6-1	TRBJ1-6	ASSELGQGNSPLH
TRBV19	TRBJ2-1	ASSTVGLGLNEQF
TRBV7-2	TRBJ1-2	ASSTDRGYGYT
TRBV5-5	TRBJ2-3	ASSFGLGGDTQY
TRBV10-1	TRBJ1-1	ASKGSTGTLNTEAF
TRBV6-5	TRBJ1-4	ASSYSRVDLGGKLF
TRBV7-9	TRBJ2-5	ASSLGPTSAQETQY
TRBV6-1	TRBJ1-1	ASTPPGNTEAF
TRBV11-2	TRBJ2-3	ASSSLRADTQY
TRBV18	TRBJ1-1	ASSPSAPVQGVSTEAF
TRBV19	TRBJ1-1	ASSPRGRNTEAF
TRBV3-1/TRBV3-2	TRBJ1-1	ASGQGLNTEAF
TRBV5-4	TRBJ2-1	ASSARGGVAYNEQF
TRBV7-2	TRBJ2-3	ASSTGISTDTQY
TRBV28	TRBJ1-5	ASSRTGGRHQPQH
TRBV30	TRBJ2-5	AWSRGQGDQETQY
TRBV7-9	TRBJ1-2	ASSLPGGNYGYT
TRBV7-6	TRBJ1-5	ASSTYSGGQPQH
TRBV15	TRBJ1-5	ATSVSGQGNQPQH
TRBV4-1	TRBJ1-4	ASSQGQGVRNEKLF
TRBV11-3	TRBJ2-1	ASSSDSYYNEQF
TRBV6-6	TRBJ2-7	ASRGVLTGDEQY
TRBV6-2/TRBV6-3	TRBJ1-1	ASSFNRANTEAF
TRBV18	TRBJ2-7	ASSPRQGPIYEQY
TRBV19	TRBJ2-1	ASNPTGDSYNEQF